This T cell receptor beta chain was profiled in a study of T cell responses to AZD1222 COVID-19 vaccine. The assay was immunoSEQ multiplex PCR, and TCRdb's table has in-frame clones only and misses some. The sample shows 100,000 or so clones, 86% of them seen only once. J was trimmed by 1 base and V by 3 bases; bases with no gene match: 1. This CDR3 is 14 amino acids long. Germline CDR1 and CDR2: SGDLS and YYNGEE. General observations from the study: Targeting of unmutated variant regions was reportedly seen in nearly half of spike-specific TCRs. It should be noted that donors were predominantly white British and more often female, and clonal diversity was possibly underestimated. Among vaccine-associated CD4 TCRs, coverage spanned spike, with dominance at 160-218 and 743-854.

Worth noting for this clone: Its cognate antigen is unknown.

The specimen comprised peripheral blood, sampled on day 0 of AZD1222 vaccination. The genes are TRBV9 and TRBJ1-5; 7 nucleotides line up with TRBD1. This sequence was found in an adult in good health. CDR3 sequence: CASSGGQSNQPQHF. CDR3 coding DNA: TGTGCCAGCAGCGGGGGACAGAGCAATCAGCCCCAGCATTTT.